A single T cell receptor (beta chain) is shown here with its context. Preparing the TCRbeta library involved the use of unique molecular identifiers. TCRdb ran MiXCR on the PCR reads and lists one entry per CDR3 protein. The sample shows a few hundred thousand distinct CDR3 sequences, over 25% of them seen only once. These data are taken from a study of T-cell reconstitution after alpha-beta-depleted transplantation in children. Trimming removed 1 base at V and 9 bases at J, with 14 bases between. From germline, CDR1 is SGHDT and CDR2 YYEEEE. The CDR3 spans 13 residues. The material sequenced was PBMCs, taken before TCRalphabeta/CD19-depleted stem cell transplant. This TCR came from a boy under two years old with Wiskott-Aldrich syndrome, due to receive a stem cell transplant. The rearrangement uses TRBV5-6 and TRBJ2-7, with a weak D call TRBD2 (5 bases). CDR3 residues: CASSLNLSGRQYF. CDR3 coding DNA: TGTGCCAGCAGCTTGAACTTAAGTGGGAGGCAGTACTTC.